These 13 T cell receptor beta chains were all obtained from the same sample, sequenced in a study of cytomegalovirus exposure and HLA in healthy donors. Primers for the PCR totalled 60 Vbeta and 13 Jbeta. Profiled with immunoSEQ multiplex PCR; TCRdb holds only in-frame clones, not every one. Recorded for this sample: 150,000 or so clones. The sequenced material came from PBMCs. These receptors were obtained from a man aged 30 to 45 in good health and CMV-seronegative.

The chain has TRBV12-5 and TRBJ1-3; no clear D gene. Between the trimmed V and J ends, which lost 0 bases and 4 bases, there was a span of 10 bases. In germline, CDR1 is LGHNT, CDR2 FRNRAP. The CDR3 spans 15 residues. The CDR3 spells CASGLVLQSGNTIYF. CDR3 DNA: TGTGCTAGTGGTTTGGTATTACAGAGCGGAAACACCATATATTTT. Together with reference TRBV12-5 and TRBJ1-3, the CDR3 gives the full variable domain: DARVTQTPRHKVTEMGQEVTMRCQPILGHNTVFWYRQTMMQGLELLAYFRNRAPLDDSGMPKDRFSAEMPDATLATLKIQPSEPRDSAVYFCASGLVLQSGNTIYFGEGSWLTVV.

The rearrangement uses TRBV5-1 and TRBJ2-3, with 11 bases fitting TRBD1. This CDR3 spans 17 amino acids. V was pared by 3 bases and J by 1 base, with 7 bases of the junction left unmatched. Germline V lookup: CDR1 SGHRS, CDR2 YFSETQ. DNA for the CDR3: TGCGCCAGCAGCTCCGGGACAGGGGGTCGTGGCACAGATACGCAGTATTTT. This translates into CASSSGTGGRGTDTQYF. Supplemented by reference TRBV5-1 and TRBJ2-3, the full variable domain reads KAGVTQTPRYLIKTRGQQVTLSCSPISGHRSVSWYQQTPGQGLQFLFEYFSETQRNKGNFPGRFSGRQFSNSRSEMNVSTLELGDSALYLCASSSGTGGRGTDTQYFGPGTRLTVL.

This rearrangement joins TRBV5-4 to TRBJ2-7, with D perhaps matching TRBD1 (6 bases). V was shortened by 7 bases and J by 5 bases, with 16 bases between the two germline ends. Germline V CDR1 and CDR2: SGHNT, YYREEE (reference sequence). The CDR3 loop spans 13 amino acids. The CDR3 coding sequence is TGTGCCAGCTTCTTCAGAGGGACAAACGAGCAGTACTTC. It translates to CASFFRGTNEQYF.

The chain couples TRBV5-6 to TRBJ2-3; 7 bases match TRBD2. Trimming removed 3 bases from V and 4 bases from J; junction bases left unmatched: 8. CDR3 size: 15 residues. CDR1 is SGHDT and CDR2 is YYEEEE in the germline V gene. Here the CDR3 DNA reads TGTGCCAGCAGCTGGGTAGCGGGCCCATCAGATACGCAGTATTTT. This encodes CASSWVAGPSDTQYF.

The chain joins TRBV18 to TRBJ1-3; D is uncertain. CDR3 length: 14 residues. V was shortened by 2 bases and J by 0 bases, with 5 bases between the two germline ends. Looked up from germline, CDR1 is KGHSH and CDR2 is LQKENI. The CDR3 DNA sequence: TGTGCCAGCTCACCAGTCAGCTCTGGAAACACCATATATTTT. It yields the protein CASSPVSSGNTIYF.

The V call is TRBV6-5, the J call TRBJ1-1; 8 bases agree with TRBD1. V lost 5 bases to trimming and J lost 5 bases; unmatched junction nucleotides: 7. Looked up from germline, CDR1 is MNHEY and CDR2 is SVGAGI. The CDR3 contains 14 residues. The DNA of the CDR3 is TGTGCCAGCAGTATCTCCGGACAGGGAACTGAAGCTTTCTTT. Translating gives CASSISGQGTEAFF.

This rearrangement joins TRBV9 to TRBJ1-1; D is ambiguous. The CDR3 has 14 residues. Trimming shortened V by 0 bases and J by 1 base, and 7 bases separated the two germline ends. Germline CDR1 reads SGDLS; CDR2 reads YYNGEE. The CDR3 spells CASSVAPGNTEAFF. CDR3 nucleotides: TGTGCCAGCAGCGTAGCTCCGGGGAACACTGAAGCTTTCTTT.

As DNA, the CDR3 is TGCGCCAGCAGCCAAGATCCCTCGACTAGCGGGCTTGAGCAGTTCTTC. Translation: CASSQDPSTSGLEQFF. The chain carries TRBV4-1 and TRBJ2-1; 10 nucleotides agree with TRBD2. CDR3 length: 16 residues. CDR1 MGHRA and CDR2 YSYEKL come from the germline V gene. With V trimmed by 0 bases and J by 9 bases, 8 bases remained unmatched.

The chain couples TRBV6-5 to TRBJ2-7; D may be TRBD1 (6 bases). Deletions cut 10 bases from V and 6 bases from J, with 13 bases between. This CDR3 has 11 residues. Germline-derived CDR1 and CDR2 are MNHEY and SVGAGI. CDR3 nucleotides: TGTGCCACCCAACAGGGACGCGAGCAGTACTTC. Its translation is CATQQGREQYF.

J is TRBJ2-3 and V is TRBV7-8; D is perhaps TRBD2 (6 bases). V was shortened by 5 bases and J by 2 bases, with 14 bases between the two germline ends. Per the germline V gene, CDR1 is SGHVS and CDR2 is FQNEAQ. The CDR3 consists of 15 residues. In DNA, the CDR3 is TGTGCCAGCAGCCCCGGAAGGGACTCCACAGATACGCAGTATTTT. Its translation: CASSPGRDSTDTQYF.

The V gene is TRBV6-6, the J gene TRBJ2-1; D is ambiguous. Trimming pared 8 bases from V and 8 bases from J, leaving 7 bases between. CDR3 length equals 10 residues. CDR1 is MNHNY and CDR2 is SVGAGI in the germline V gene (reference sequence). The CDR3 here is CASGEDEQFF. As DNA, the CDR3 is TGTGCCAGCGGTGAGGATGAGCAGTTCTTC.

As regards this clone: The identical CDR3 is also encoded by other nucleotide sequences in the sample. For the CDR3, the DNA is TGTGCCAGTAAACTAGCGGGAGTCGGTACCGGGGAGCTGTTTTTT. It encodes CASKLAGVGTGELFF. The gene calls are TRBV19 and TRBJ2-2; the match to TRBD2 covers 11 bases. Germline CDR1 and CDR2: LNHDA and SQIVND (reference sequence). This CDR3 is built from 15 residues. V lost 7 bases to trimming and J lost 5 bases; unmatched junction nucleotides: 6.

The chain has TRBV11-2 and TRBJ2-1, with 11 bases that match TRBD2. The CDR3 has 15 residues. V was clipped by 5 bases and J by 9 bases; unmatched bases: 9. Germline values: CDR1 SGHAT, CDR2 FQNNGV. DNA for the CDR3: TGTGCCAGCAGCCCACTAGCGGGAGCGGTCGGTGAGCAGTTCTTC. It translates to CASSPLAGAVGEQFF.